This TCR beta chain was retrieved from a study of blood T cell repertoires in COVID-19. The Seattle patients, enrolled during active infection, were followed longitudinally. Looked up from germline, CDR1 is MNHEY and CDR2 is SVGAGI. V was cut by 7 bases and J by 12 bases, with 16 bases left in between. The CDR3 is 13 residues long. As processed by the authors: The authors estimated nucleated cell counts from reference gene primer amplification. Method: immunoSEQ multiplex PCR; TCRdb's copy keeps in-frame clones and lacks some. V, J and clone size were drawn from that table, and D and trimming were deduced from the DNA. The sample carries about 65,000 clones, 65% to 90% recorded once.

Sequenced sample: peripheral blood. The chain joins TRBV6-5 to TRBJ1-6, with D perhaps TRBD1 (5 bases). The receptor was derived from a man aged 45 to 65 with COVID-19, enrolled during active disease. This CDR3 reads CASMYNQGRPLHF. The CDR3 region has the DNA TGTGCCAGCATGTACAATCAGGGAAGACCCCTCCACTTT.